The sequence of this T cell receptor beta chain was determined in a study of shared clonotypes between healthy human individuals. Broader study findings: Clonotypes that were shared across a few donors made up around 5% of naive CD4 clonotypes.

Sequencing used immunoSEQ multiplex PCR; TCRdb keeps in-frame clones, though not all of them. The table has about 2.4 million clones, roughly 93% seen once; the top ten hold 0.36%. Concerning this clone: Its antigen is unidentified.

The sequenced sample consisted of naive CD4+ T cells from PBMCs. Subset in this sample: CD45RA+ positively selected. The origin of this receptor is a young man in good health. Some clones in this sample may be carry-over from other donors' samples.

CDR3 sequence: CAAGDGRGGQETQYF. The CDR3 DNA sequence: TGTGCCGCTGGGGACGGGAGAGGGGGACAAGAGACCCAGTACTTC. This sequence joins TRBV6-5 and TRBJ2-5; D assignment may be TRBD1 or TRBD2 (6 bases each). The CDR3 loop spans 15 amino acids. V was cut by 11 bases and J by 2 bases, with 21 bases left in between. Germline-derived CDR1 and CDR2 are MNHEY and SVGAGI.